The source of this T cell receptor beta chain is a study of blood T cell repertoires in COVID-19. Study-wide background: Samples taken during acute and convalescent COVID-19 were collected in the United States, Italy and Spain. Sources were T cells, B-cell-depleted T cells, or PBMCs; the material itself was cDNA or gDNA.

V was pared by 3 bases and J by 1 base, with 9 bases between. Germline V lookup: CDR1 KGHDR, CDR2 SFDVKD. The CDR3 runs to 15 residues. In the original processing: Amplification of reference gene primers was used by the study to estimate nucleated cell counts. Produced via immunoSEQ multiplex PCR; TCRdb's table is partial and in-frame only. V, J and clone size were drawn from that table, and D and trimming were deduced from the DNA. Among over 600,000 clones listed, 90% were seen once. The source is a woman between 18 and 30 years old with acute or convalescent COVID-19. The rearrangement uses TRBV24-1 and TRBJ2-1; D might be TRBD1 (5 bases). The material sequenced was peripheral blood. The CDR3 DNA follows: TGTGCCACCAGTGATACCAGGGCTTCCTACAATGAGCAGTTCTTC. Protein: CATSDTRASYNEQFF.